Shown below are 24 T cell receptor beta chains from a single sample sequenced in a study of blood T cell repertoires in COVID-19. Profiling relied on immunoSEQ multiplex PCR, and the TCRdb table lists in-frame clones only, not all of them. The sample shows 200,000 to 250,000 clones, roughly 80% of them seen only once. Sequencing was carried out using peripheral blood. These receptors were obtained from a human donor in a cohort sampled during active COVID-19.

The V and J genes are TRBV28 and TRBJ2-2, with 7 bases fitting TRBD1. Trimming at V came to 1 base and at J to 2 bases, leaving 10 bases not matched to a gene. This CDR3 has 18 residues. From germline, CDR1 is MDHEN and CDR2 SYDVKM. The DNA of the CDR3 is TGTGCCAGCAGTTTATCTAGGCCCGGGACAGTAAACACCGGGGAGCTGTTTTTT. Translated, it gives CASSLSRPGTVNTGELFF.

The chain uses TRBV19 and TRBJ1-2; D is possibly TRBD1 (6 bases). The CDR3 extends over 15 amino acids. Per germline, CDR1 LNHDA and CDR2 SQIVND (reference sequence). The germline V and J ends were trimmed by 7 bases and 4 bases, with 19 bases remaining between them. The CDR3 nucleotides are TGTGCCAGTATTCCGATAACAGGGTACGGCTATGGCTACACCTTC. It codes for CASIPITGYGYGYTF.

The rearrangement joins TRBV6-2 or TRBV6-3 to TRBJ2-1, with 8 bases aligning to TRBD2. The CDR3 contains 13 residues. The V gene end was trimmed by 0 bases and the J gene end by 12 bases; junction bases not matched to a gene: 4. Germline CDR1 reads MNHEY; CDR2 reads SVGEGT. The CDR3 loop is CASSYSRLAGQFF. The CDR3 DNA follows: TGTGCCAGCAGTTACTCGAGGCTAGCGGGGCAGTTCTTC.

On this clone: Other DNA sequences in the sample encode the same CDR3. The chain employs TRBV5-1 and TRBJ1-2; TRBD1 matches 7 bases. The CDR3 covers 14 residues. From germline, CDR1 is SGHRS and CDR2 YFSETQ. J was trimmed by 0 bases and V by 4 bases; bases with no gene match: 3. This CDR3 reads CASSLGQPNYGYTF. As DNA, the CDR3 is TGCGCCAGCAGCCTGGGACAGCCTAACTATGGCTACACCTTC.

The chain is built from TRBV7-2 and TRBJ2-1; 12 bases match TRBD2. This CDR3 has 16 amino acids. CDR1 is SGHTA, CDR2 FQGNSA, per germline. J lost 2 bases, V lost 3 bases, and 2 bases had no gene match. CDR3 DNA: TGTGCCAGCAGCTTTCGGACTAGCGGGGCCTACAATGAGCAGTTCTTC. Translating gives CASSFRTSGAYNEQFF. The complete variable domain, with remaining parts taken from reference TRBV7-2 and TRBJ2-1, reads GAGVSQSPSNKVTEKGKDVELRCDPISGHTALYWYRQSLGQGLEFLIYFQGNSAPDKSGLPSDRFSAERTGGSVSTLTIQRTQQEDSAVYLCASSFRTSGAYNEQFFGPGTRLTVL.

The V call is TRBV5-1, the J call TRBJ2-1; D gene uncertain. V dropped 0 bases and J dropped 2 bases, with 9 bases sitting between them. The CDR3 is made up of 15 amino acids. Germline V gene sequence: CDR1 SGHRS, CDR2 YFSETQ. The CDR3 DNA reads TGCGCCAGCAGCTTGGTCGCGGTCACCTACAATGAGCAGTTCTTC. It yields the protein CASSLVAVTYNEQFF.

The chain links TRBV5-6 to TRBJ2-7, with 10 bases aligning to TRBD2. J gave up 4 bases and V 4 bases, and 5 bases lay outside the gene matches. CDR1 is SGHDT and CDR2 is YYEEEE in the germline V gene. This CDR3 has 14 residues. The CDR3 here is CASSPTSGMYEQYF. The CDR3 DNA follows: TGTGCCAGCAGCCCCACTAGCGGGATGTACGAGCAGTACTTC.

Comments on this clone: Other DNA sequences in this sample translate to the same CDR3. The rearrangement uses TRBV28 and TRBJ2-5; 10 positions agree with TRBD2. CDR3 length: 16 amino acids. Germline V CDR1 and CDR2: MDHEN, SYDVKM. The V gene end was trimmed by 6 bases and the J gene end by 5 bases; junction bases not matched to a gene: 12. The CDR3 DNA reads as TGTGCCAGCAGGGTGGGGCTAGCGGGAGTAAGGGAGACCCAGTACTTC. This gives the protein CASRVGLAGVRETQYF.

Here the CDR3 DNA reads TGTGCCAGCAGGGATCCCGGGACAGGGTACGAGCAGTACTTC. It is translated as CASRDPGTGYEQYF. The chain joins TRBV5-4 to TRBJ2-7; TRBD1 matches 9 bases. Losses at the gene ends were 5 bases for V and 4 bases for J; bases not matched to a gene: 7. Germline V lookup: CDR1 SGHNT, CDR2 YYREEE (reference sequence). The CDR3 spans 14 residues. The full variable domain, completed using reference TRBV5-4 and TRBJ2-7, is ETGVTQSPTHLIKTRGQQVTLRCSSQSGHNTVSWYQQALGQGPQFIFQYYREEENGRGNFPPRFSGLQFPNYSSELNVNALELDDSALYLCASRDPGTGYEQYFGPGTRLTVT.

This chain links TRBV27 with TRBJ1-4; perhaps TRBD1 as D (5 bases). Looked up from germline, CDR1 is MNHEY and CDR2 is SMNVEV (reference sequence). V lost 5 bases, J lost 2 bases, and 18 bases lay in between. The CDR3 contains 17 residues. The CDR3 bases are TGTGCCAGCAGTCCCATGCCGCAGGGCCTGACTAATGAAAAACTGTTTTTT. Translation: CASSPMPQGLTNEKLFF.

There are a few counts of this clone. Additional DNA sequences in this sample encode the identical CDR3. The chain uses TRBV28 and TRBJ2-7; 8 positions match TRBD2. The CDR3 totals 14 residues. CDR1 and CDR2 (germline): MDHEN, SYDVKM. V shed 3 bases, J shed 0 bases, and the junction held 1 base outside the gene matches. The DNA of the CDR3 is TGTGCCAGCAGTTTGGCGGGGGGCTCCTACGAGCAGTACTTC. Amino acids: CASSLAGGSYEQYF.

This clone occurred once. The CDR3 spells CASSYSGVEKLFF. CDR3 in DNA: TGTGCCAGCAGTTACTCGGGGGTTGAAAAACTGTTTTTT. The V call is TRBV28, the J call TRBJ1-4, with D tentatively TRBD1 (5 bases). This CDR3 comprises 13 residues. The germline gives CDR1 MDHEN, CDR2 SYDVKM. Trimming removed 4 bases from V and 7 bases from J, with 10 bases in between. Full variable domain (missing parts from reference TRBV28 and TRBJ1-4): DVKVTQSSRYLVKRTGEKVFLECVQDMDHENMFWYRQDPGLGLRLIYFSYDVKMKEKGDIPEGYSVSREKKERFSLILESASTNQTSMYLCASSYSGVEKLFFGSGTQLSVL.

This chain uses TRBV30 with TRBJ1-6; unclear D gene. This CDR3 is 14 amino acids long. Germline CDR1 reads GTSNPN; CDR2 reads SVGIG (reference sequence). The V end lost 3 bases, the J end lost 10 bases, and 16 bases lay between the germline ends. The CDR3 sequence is CAWSLFHSSSPLHF. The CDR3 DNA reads TGTGCCTGGAGCCTATTTCACTCTAGCTCACCCCTCCACTTT. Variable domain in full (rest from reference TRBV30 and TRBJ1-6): SQTIHQWPATLVQPVGSPLSLECTVEGTSNPNLYWYRQAAGRGLQLLFYSVGIGQISSEVPQNLSASRPQDRQFILSSKKLLLSDSGFYLCAWSLFHSSSPLHFGNGTRLTVT.

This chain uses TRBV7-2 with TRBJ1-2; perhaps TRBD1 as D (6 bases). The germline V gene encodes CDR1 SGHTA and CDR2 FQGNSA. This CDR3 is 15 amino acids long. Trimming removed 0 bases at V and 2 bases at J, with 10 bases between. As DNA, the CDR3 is TGTGCCAGCAGCTTAGCGCAGGGGCTCAACTATGGCTACACCTTC. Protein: CASSLAQGLNYGYTF.

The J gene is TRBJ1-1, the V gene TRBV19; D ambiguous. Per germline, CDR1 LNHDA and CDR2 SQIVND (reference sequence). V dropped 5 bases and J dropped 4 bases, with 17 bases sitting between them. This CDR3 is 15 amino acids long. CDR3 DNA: TGTGCCAGTAGTTCCAAGGAATACGCAGGCACTGAAGCTTTCTTT. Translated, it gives CASSSKEYAGTEAFF.

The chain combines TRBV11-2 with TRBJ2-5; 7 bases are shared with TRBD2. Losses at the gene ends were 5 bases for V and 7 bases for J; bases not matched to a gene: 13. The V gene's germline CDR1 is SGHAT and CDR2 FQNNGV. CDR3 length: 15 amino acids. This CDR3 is CASSPSGGGRGTQYF. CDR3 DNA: TGTGCCAGCAGCCCCTCGGGGGGAGGCCGGGGGACCCAGTACTTC. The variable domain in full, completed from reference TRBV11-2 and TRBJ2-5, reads EAGVAQSPRYKIIEKRQSVAFWCNPISGHATLYWYQQILGQGPKLLIQFQNNGVVDDSQLPKDRFSAERLKGVDSTLKIQPAKLEDSAVYLCASSPSGGGRGTQYFGPGTRLLVL.

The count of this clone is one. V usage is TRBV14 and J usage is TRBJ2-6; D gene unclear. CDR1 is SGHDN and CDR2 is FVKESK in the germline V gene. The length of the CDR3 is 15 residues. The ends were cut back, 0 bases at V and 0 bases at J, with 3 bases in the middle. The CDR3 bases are TGTGCCAGCAGCCAAGACAGCTCTGGGGCCAACGTCCTGACTTTC. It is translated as CASSQDSSGANVLTF. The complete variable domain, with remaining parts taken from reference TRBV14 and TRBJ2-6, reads EAGVTQFPSHSVIEKGQTVTLRCDPISGHDNLYWYRRVMGKEIKFLLHFVKESKQDESGMPNNRFLAERTGGTYSTLKVQPAELEDSGVYFCASSQDSSGANVLTFGAGSRLTVL.

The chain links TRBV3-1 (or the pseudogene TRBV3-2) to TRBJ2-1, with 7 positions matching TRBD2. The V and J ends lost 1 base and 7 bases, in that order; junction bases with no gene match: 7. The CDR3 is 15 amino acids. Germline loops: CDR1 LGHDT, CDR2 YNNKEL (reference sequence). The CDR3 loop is CASSQGSSGVNEQFF. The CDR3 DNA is TGTGCCAGCAGCCAAGGATCTAGCGGCGTAAATGAGCAGTTCTTC.

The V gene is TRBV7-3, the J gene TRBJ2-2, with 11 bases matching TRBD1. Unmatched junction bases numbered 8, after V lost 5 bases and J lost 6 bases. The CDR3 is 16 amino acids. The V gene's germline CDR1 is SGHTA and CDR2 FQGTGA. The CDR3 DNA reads TGTGCCAGCAGCCTACGACCGGGACAGGGGGCCGGGGAGCTGTTTTTT. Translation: CASSLRPGQGAGELFF.

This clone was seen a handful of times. CDR3 loop: CASSVRPTLNTEAFF. The CDR3 DNA reads TGTGCCAGCAGCGTAAGACCGACTCTAAACACTGAAGCTTTCTTT. The chain couples TRBV9 to TRBJ1-1, with no clear D. V lost 1 base and J 2 bases, leaving 12 bases between the germline ends. The CDR3 consists of 15 residues. Germline V gives CDR1 SGDLS, CDR2 YYNGEE.

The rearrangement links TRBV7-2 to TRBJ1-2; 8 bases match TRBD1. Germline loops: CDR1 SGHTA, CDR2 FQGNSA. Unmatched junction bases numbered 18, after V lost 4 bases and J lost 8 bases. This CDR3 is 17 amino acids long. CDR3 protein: CASSSLGGLGQARGYTF. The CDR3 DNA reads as TGTGCCAGCAGCTCCTTAGGGGGGCTGGGACAGGCAAGAGGCTACACCTTC.

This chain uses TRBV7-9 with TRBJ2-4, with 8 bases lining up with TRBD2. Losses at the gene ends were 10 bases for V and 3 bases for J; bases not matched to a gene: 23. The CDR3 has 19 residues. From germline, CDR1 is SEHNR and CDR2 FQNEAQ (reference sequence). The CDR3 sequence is CATRPGGAFGKEDKNIQYF. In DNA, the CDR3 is TGTGCCACCCGGCCGGGGGGGGCGTTTGGAAAGGAGGACAAAAACATTCAGTACTTC.

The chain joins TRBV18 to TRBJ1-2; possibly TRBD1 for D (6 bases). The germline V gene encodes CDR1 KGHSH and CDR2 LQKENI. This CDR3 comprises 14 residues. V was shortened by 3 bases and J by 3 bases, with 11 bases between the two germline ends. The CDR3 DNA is TGTGCCAGCTCACCGGACAGAGGGGACTATGGCTACACCTTC. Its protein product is CASSPDRGDYGYTF.

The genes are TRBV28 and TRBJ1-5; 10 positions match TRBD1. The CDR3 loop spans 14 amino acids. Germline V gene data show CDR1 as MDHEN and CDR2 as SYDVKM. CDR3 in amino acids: CATLRDRGNQPQHF. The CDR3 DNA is TGTGCTACTCTCCGGGACAGGGGAAATCAGCCCCAGCATTTT.